A single sample gave rise to the 27 T cell receptor beta chains below, sequenced in a study of blood T cell repertoires in COVID-19. Some clones are missing from TCRdb's copy, which holds only in-frame ones; the method was immunoSEQ multiplex PCR. Of around 170,000 clones listed, around 86% are singletons. Sample: peripheral blood. These receptors all stem from a woman aged 40 to 49 with acute or convalescent COVID-19.

The CDR3 nucleotides read TGTGCCTGGAGTCTTAAGTACACCGGCCCCACAGGGAAACTGTTTTTT. This gives the protein CAWSLKYTGPTGKLFF. The genes are TRBV30 and TRBJ1-4; D is possibly TRBD1 (6 bases). CDR1 and CDR2 from the germline V gene are GTSNPN and SVGIG (reference sequence). V was cut by 2 bases and J by 11 bases, with 24 bases left in between. The CDR3 contains 16 residues.

The chain recombines TRBV28 with TRBJ1-5; tentatively, D is TRBD1 (6 bases). The CDR3 is 14 residues long. Germline V gene lookup returns CDR1 MDHEN and CDR2 SYDVKM. V lost 3 bases and J 4 bases, leaving 10 bases between the germline ends. CDR3 DNA: TGTGCCAGCAGTTTTGAGGACAGAAATCAGCCCCAGCATTTT. Translating gives CASSFEDRNQPQHF. Variable domain in full (rest from reference TRBV28 and TRBJ1-5): DVKVTQSSRYLVKRTGEKVFLECVQDMDHENMFWYRQDPGLGLRLIYFSYDVKMKEKGDIPEGYSVSREKKERFSLILESASTNQTSMYLCASSFEDRNQPQHFGDGTRLSIL.

This chain uses TRBV2 with TRBJ1-2; 8 nucleotides agree with TRBD1. Germline-derived CDR1 and CDR2 are SNHLY and FYNNEI. The junction had 14 bases not matched to a gene; V was cut back by 7 bases and J by 1 base. There are 17 residues in the CDR3. The CDR3: CASTLNFGQGYNYGYTF. The CDR3 coding sequence is TGTGCCAGCACTTTGAATTTTGGACAGGGCTATAACTATGGCTACACCTTC.

The V gene is TRBV6-6, the J gene TRBJ2-7, with D possibly being TRBD2 (5 bases). The CDR3 contains 12 residues. Germline assignment: CDR1 MNHNY and CDR2 SVGAGI (reference sequence). Trimming took 6 bases from V and 4 from J, leaving 10 bases between them. The CDR3 DNA is TGTGCCAGCAGCCCCGGGAATTACGAGCAGTACTTC. As protein: CASSPGNYEQYF.

The chain carries TRBV7-3 and TRBJ1-2; D is uncertain. Trimming stripped 5 bases from V and 4 bases from J, with 14 bases between. Per germline, CDR1 SGHTA and CDR2 FQGTGA. The CDR3 runs 14 residues. CDR3 nucleotides: TGTGCCAGCAGCCAGCAGCCGGGAGGCTATGGCTACACCTTC. It is translated as CASSQQPGGYGYTF.

The rearrangement links TRBV7-9 to TRBJ2-7; no firm D call. Germline lookup yields CDR1 SEHNR and CDR2 FQNEAQ (reference sequence). CDR3 length: 14 residues. Trimming removed 6 bases at V and 0 bases at J, with 12 bases between. The CDR3 coding sequence is TGTGCCAGCAGTCTACAAGGAGTCTCCTACGAGCAGTACTTC. Amino acids: CASSLQGVSYEQYF.

V usage is TRBV27 and J usage is TRBJ1-1; 7 bases agree with TRBD1. Trimming at V came to 3 bases and at J to 5 bases, leaving 15 bases not matched to a gene. There are 17 residues in the CDR3. Per germline, CDR1 MNHEY and CDR2 SMNVEV (reference sequence). This CDR3 is CASSFVGQREWGTEAFF. The CDR3 region has the DNA TGTGCCAGCAGTTTTGTGGGACAGCGAGAATGGGGGACTGAAGCTTTCTTT.

The chain couples TRBV5-4 to TRBJ2-1, with 7 bases identical to TRBD1. CDR3 length: 15 amino acids. Germline V CDR1 and CDR2: SGHNT, YYREEE (reference sequence). Unmatched junction bases numbered 7, after V lost 3 bases and J lost 4 bases. Here the CDR3 DNA reads TGTGCCAGCAGCTCGGGACAGCCCGATTACAATGAGCAGTTCTTC. This gives the protein CASSSGQPDYNEQFF.

The chain couples TRBV18 to TRBJ2-2; TRBD1 is a possible D gene (7 bases). The V gene's germline CDR1 is KGHSH and CDR2 LQKENI. V lost 6 bases to trimming and J lost 9 bases, with 17 bases between them. There are 14 residues in the CDR3. DNA of the CDR3: TGTGCCAGCTCCCGAACCAGGGGGGCTCGGGAGCTGTTTTTT. As protein: CASSRTRGARELFF.

This sequence joins TRBV28 and TRBJ2-1, with D perhaps TRBD2 (6 bases). Trimming shortened V by 10 bases and J by 3 bases, and 16 bases separated the two germline ends. The CDR3 contains 14 residues. Germline V gene lookup returns CDR1 MDHEN and CDR2 SYDVKM. The CDR3 here is CATHGGTLYNEQFF. As DNA, the CDR3 is TGTGCCACTCATGGTGGGACTCTCTACAATGAGCAGTTCTTC. Drawing the rest from reference TRBV28 and TRBJ2-1, the complete variable domain is DVKVTQSSRYLVKRTGEKVFLECVQDMDHENMFWYRQDPGLGLRLIYFSYDVKMKEKGDIPEGYSVSREKKERFSLILESASTNQTSMYLCATHGGTLYNEQFFGPGTRLTVL.

The chain is built from TRBV7-2 and TRBJ2-7, with D maybe TRBD2 (5 bases). Germline V gene data show CDR1 as SGHTA and CDR2 as FQGNSA. The CDR3 covers 15 residues. Trimming shortened V by 6 bases and J by 4 bases, and 19 bases separated the two germline ends. The CDR3 coding sequence is TGTGCCAGCAGTCCCCGGTCGGGGTCCTTATACGAGCAGTACTTC. This gives the protein CASSPRSGSLYEQYF.

The genes are TRBV2 and TRBJ1-2; D remains unclear. CDR3 length equals 12 residues. Trimming cost V 6 bases and J 6 bases, with 11 bases left between them. CDR1 and CDR2 from the germline V gene are SNHLY and FYNNEI. CDR3 protein: CASRSRSNGYTF. The CDR3 bases are TGTGCCAGCAGGTCTAGGTCGAATGGCTACACCTTC.

V and J are TRBV19 and TRBJ2-1, with 9 bases aligning to TRBD2. The germline V gene has CDR1 LNHDA and CDR2 SQIVND (reference sequence). The CDR3 is made up of 13 amino acids. Unmatched junction bases numbered 4, after V lost 4 bases and J lost 9 bases. The CDR3 sequence is CASSRGLATEQFF. The DNA of the CDR3 is TGTGCCAGTAGTAGGGGACTAGCCACTGAGCAGTTCTTC.

This chain joins TRBV7-9 and TRBJ2-2; TRBD1 matches 11 bases. Trimming took 5 bases from V and 4 from J; bases not matched to a gene: 3. The CDR3 contains 15 residues. Per germline, CDR1 SEHNR and CDR2 FQNEAQ (reference sequence). CDR3 coding DNA: TGTGCCAGCAGCGGGACAGGGGGTGGCACCGGGGAGCTGTTTTTT. Amino acids: CASSGTGGGTGELFF. The whole variable domain, remainder taken from reference TRBV7-9 and TRBJ2-2, is DTGVSQNPRHKITKRGQNVTFRCDPISEHNRLYWYRQTLGQGPEFLTYFQNEAQLEKSRLLSDRFSAERPKGSFSTLEIQRTEQGDSAMYLCASSGTGGGTGELFFGEGSRLTVL.

The V gene is TRBV19, the J gene TRBJ2-5, with D maybe TRBD2 (7 bases). V was trimmed by 9 bases and J by 4 bases, leaving 12 bases between them. Looked up from germline, CDR1 is LNHDA and CDR2 is SQIVND (reference sequence). The CDR3 consists of 12 residues. CDR3 sequence: CASGGPGETQYF. CDR3 coding DNA: TGTGCCAGCGGGGGGCCAGGAGAGACCCAGTACTTC.

The rearrangement links TRBV28 to TRBJ1-1, with no clear D. Trimming removed 6 bases at V and 5 bases at J, with 13 bases between. The CDR3 consists of 13 residues. CDR1 and CDR2 (germline): MDHEN, SYDVKM. The CDR3 DNA is TGTGCCAGCAGATCCCCTGCTCTAACTGAAGCTTTCTTT. This codes for CASRSPALTEAFF. The entire variable domain, with the rest obtained from reference TRBV28 and TRBJ1-1, is as follows: DVKVTQSSRYLVKRTGEKVFLECVQDMDHENMFWYRQDPGLGLRLIYFSYDVKMKEKGDIPEGYSVSREKKERFSLILESASTNQTSMYLCASRSPALTEAFFGQGTRLTVV.

The chain combines TRBV18 with TRBJ1-5, with D unresolved. From germline, CDR1 is KGHSH and CDR2 LQKENI. Between the trimmed V and J ends, which lost 6 bases and 2 bases, there was a span of 8 bases. The CDR3 loop spans 13 amino acids. CDR3 DNA: TGTGCCAGCTCGGGCGGGGGCAATCAGCCCCAGCATTTT. Amino acid sequence: CASSGGGNQPQHF.

This chain joins TRBV11-2 and TRBJ1-2, with D possibly matching TRBD1 (6 bases). The germline V and J ends were trimmed by 5 bases and 7 bases, with 20 bases remaining between them. The CDR3 loop spans 15 amino acids. Looked up from germline, CDR1 is SGHAT and CDR2 is FQNNGV. The CDR3: CASSPLGWGLTGYTF. CDR3 bases: TGTGCCAGCAGCCCTCTAGGTTGGGGGCTTACTGGCTACACCTTC. The variable domain in full, with the rest retrieved from reference TRBV11-2 and TRBJ1-2, is EAGVAQSPRYKIIEKRQSVAFWCNPISGHATLYWYQQILGQGPKLLIQFQNNGVVDDSQLPKDRFSAERLKGVDSTLKIQPAKLEDSAVYLCASSPLGWGLTGYTFGSGTRLTVV.

The rearrangement joins TRBV5-4 to TRBJ2-2; 14 nucleotides match TRBD2. V was clipped by 9 bases and J by 7 bases; unmatched bases: 11. The CDR3 is 16 amino acids. Germline CDR1 is SGHNT and CDR2 is YYREEE (reference sequence). The CDR3 DNA is TGTGCCATTACAACGGGACTAGCGGGGGAGGGCGGGGAGCTGTTTTTT. Protein sequence: CAITTGLAGEGGELFF. Full variable domain (remainder filled in from reference TRBV5-4 and TRBJ2-2): ETGVTQSPTHLIKTRGQQVTLRCSSQSGHNTVSWYQQALGQGPQFIFQYYREEENGRGNFPPRFSGLQFPNYSSELNVNALELDDSALYLCAITTGLAGEGGELFFGEGSRLTVL.

The rearrangement joins TRBV5-1 to TRBJ2-2, with 8 bases lining up with TRBD1. V lost 4 bases to trimming and J lost 2 bases; unmatched junction nucleotides: 4. The CDR3 contains 15 residues. Germline V CDR1 and CDR2: SGHRS, YFSETQ. CDR3 amino acids: CASSSGQGNTGELFF. DNA for the CDR3: TGCGCCAGCAGCAGCGGACAGGGAAACACCGGGGAGCTGTTTTTT. Full variable domain (outside the CDR3, taken from reference TRBV5-1 and TRBJ2-2): KAGVTQTPRYLIKTRGQQVTLSCSPISGHRSVSWYQQTPGQGLQFLFEYFSETQRNKGNFPGRFSGRQFSNSRSEMNVSTLELGDSALYLCASSSGQGNTGELFFGEGSRLTVL.

This clone was seen a handful of times. The chain combines TRBV19 with TRBJ1-5, with D unclear. The CDR3 is 15 amino acids. Trimming took 3 bases from V and 3 from J, leaving 12 bases between them. Germline assignment: CDR1 LNHDA and CDR2 SQIVND (reference sequence). The CDR3 here is CASSMSGPYNQPQHF. CDR3 sequence (DNA): TGTGCCAGTAGTATGAGCGGTCCCTACAATCAGCCCCAGCATTTT. Using reference TRBV19 and TRBJ1-5 for the parts outside the CDR3, the full variable domain is DGGITQSPKYLFRKEGQNVTLSCEQNLNHDAMYWYRQDPGQGLRLIYYSQIVNDFQKGDIAEGYSVSREKKESFPLTVTSAQKNPTAFYLCASSMSGPYNQPQHFGDGTRLSIL.

This CDR3 is CASSEGGWTNEKLFF. The CDR3 bases are TGTGCCAGCAGTGAGGGAGGTTGGACTAATGAAAAACTGTTTTTT. The V call is TRBV25-1, the J call TRBJ1-4, with no clear D. Germline CDR1 reads MGHDK; CDR2 reads SYGVNS. The CDR3 is made up of 15 amino acids. Trimming removed 3 bases at V and 2 bases at J, with 10 bases between.

The chain couples TRBV11-3 to TRBJ2-2, with TRBD2 matching over 7 bases. CDR1 SGHNT and CDR2 YENEEA come from the germline V gene. The CDR3 is 17 residues long. Losses at the gene ends were 5 bases for V and 0 bases for J; bases not matched to a gene: 9. In nucleotides, the CDR3 is TGTGCCAGCAGCAGACAACCCGGACTAGCGAACACCGGGGAGCTGTTTTTT. Translating gives CASSRQPGLANTGELFF.

The chain combines TRBV24-1 with TRBJ1-2, with D possibly being TRBD1 (5 bases). The CDR3 covers 13 residues. The germline V gene has CDR1 KGHDR and CDR2 SFDVKD. With 6 bases removed from V and 8 bases from J, the gap between germline ends came to 15 bases. CDR3 nucleotide sequence: TGTGCCACCAGTACAGCGGGGGGTCGGGGCTACACCTTC. The encoded protein is CATSTAGGRGYTF.

The genes are TRBV5-4 and TRBJ1-1; D is undetermined. CDR1 and CDR2 (germline): SGHNT, YYREEE (reference sequence). V gave up 5 bases and J gave up 0 bases, with 20 bases separating them. CDR3 length equals 17 residues. Here the CDR3 reads CASSIEAVYVMNTEAFF. In DNA, the CDR3 is TGTGCCAGCAGTATTGAGGCAGTTTACGTTATGAACACTGAAGCTTTCTTT.

This rearrangement joins TRBV14 to TRBJ2-7; the D gene is possibly TRBD1 (5 bases). From germline, CDR1 is SGHDN and CDR2 FVKESK. V lost 5 bases and J lost 3, with 14 bases in between. CDR3 length: 14 residues. The CDR3 spells CASSETGNLYEQYF. As DNA, the CDR3 is TGTGCCAGCAGCGAAACAGGAAACCTCTACGAGCAGTACTTC.

This chain connects TRBV6-5 to TRBJ2-1, with 13 bases aligning to TRBD2. Unmatched junction bases numbered 8, after V lost 7 bases and J lost 8 bases. In germline, CDR1 is MNHEY, CDR2 SVGAGI. The CDR3 is 15 amino acids. Here the CDR3 reads CASNPGLAGTYEQFF. CDR3 nucleotide sequence: TGTGCCAGCAACCCGGGACTAGCGGGGACATATGAGCAGTTCTTC.